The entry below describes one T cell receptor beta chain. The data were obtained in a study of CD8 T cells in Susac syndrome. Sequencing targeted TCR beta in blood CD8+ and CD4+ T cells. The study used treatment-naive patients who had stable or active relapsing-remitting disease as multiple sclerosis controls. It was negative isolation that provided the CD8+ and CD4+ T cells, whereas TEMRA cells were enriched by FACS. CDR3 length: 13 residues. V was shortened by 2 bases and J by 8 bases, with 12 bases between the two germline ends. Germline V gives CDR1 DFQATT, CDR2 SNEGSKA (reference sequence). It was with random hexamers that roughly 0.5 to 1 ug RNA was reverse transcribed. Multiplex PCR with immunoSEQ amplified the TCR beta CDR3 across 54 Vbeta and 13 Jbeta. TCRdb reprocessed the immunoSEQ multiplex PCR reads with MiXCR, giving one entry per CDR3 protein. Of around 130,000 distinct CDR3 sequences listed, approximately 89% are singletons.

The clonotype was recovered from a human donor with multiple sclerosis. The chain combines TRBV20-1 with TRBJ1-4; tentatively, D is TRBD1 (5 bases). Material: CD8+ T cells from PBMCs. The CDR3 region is CSARRDPGEKLFF. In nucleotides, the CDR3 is TGCAGTGCTAGACGGGACCCGGGGGAAAAACTGTTTTTT.